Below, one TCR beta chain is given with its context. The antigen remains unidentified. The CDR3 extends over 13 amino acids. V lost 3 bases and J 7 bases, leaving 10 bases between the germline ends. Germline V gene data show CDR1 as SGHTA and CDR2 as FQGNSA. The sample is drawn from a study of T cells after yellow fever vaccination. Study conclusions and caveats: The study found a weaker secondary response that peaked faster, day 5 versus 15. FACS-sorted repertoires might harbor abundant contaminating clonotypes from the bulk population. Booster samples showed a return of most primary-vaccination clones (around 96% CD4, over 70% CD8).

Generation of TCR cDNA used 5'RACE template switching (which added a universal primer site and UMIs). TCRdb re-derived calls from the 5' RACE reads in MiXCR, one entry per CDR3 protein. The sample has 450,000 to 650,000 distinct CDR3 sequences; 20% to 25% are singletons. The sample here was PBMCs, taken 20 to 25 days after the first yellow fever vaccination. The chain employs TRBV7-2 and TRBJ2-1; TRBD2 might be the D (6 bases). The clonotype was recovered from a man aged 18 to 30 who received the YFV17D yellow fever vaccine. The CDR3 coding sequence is TGTGCCAGCAGCTTTGGAGGGTGGAATGAGCAGTTCTTC. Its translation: CASSFGGWNEQFF.